This T cell receptor beta chain was retrieved from a study of T cells after yellow fever vaccination. General study results and limits: From the bulk population, abundant clonotypes could contaminate and appear within FACS-sorted repertoires.

CDR1 and CDR2 from the germline V gene are GTSNPN and SVGIG (reference sequence). There are 13 residues in the CDR3. Trimming stripped 3 bases from V and 4 bases from J, with 12 bases between. This clonotype showed up many times. The antigen is not known. TCRdb reprocessed the 5' RACE reads with MiXCR, giving one entry per CDR3 protein. Among 150,000 or so distinct CDR3 sequences listed, around 7.2% were seen once. The sequences come from CD4+ T cells sorted from PBMCs, collected more than 4 days after the first yellow fever vaccination. This clonotype was obtained from a man aged 18 to 29 who received the YFV17D yellow fever vaccine. The chain uses TRBV30 and TRBJ1-1, with D perhaps matching TRBD1 (5 bases). The CDR3: CAWRRGGGTEAFF. In DNA form, the CDR3 reads TGTGCCTGGAGGCGGGGGGGTGGCACTGAAGCTTTCTTT.